This T cell receptor (beta chain) emerged from a study of T cells in Graves' hyperthyroidism and ophthalmopathy. Background on the study: Pretreatment peripheral blood was obtained at initial diagnosis.

This clonotype was seen ten or more times. The source of the PBMCs was less than 12 ml of fresh peripheral blood. The CDR3 is 11 residues long. Trimming left V 9 bases short and J 0 bases short, with 6 bases between. CDR1 is MNHEY, CDR2 SMNVEV, per germline (reference sequence). Template material for amplifying TCR beta CDR3 regions consisted of RNA transcripts. HTBI primers were employed in a first-round RT-PCR of the TCR CDR3. MiXCR was run by TCRdb on the multiplex PCR reads, yielding one entry per CDR3 protein. The table shows approximately 640,000 distinct CDR3 sequences, with around 15% occurring only once.

The chain recombines TRBV27 with TRBJ2-7, with D uncertain. This TCR derives from a woman aged 25 to 39 with Graves' hyperthyroidism. The source material was blood. The CDR3 bases are TGTGCCAGTCAGGACTCCTACGAGCAGTACTTC. Translating it yields CASQDSYEQYF.